A selection of T cell receptor beta chains follows, all from one sample in a study of STAT5B mutations in CD4+ large granular lymphocyte leukemia. Libraries were prepared by immunoSEQ multiplex PCR; TCRdb keeps only in-frame clonotypes and omits some of them. The repertoire has 30,000 to 40,000 clones, roughly 85% of them found once; the top ten carry more than 0.9%. Sequencing was performed on CD4+ T cells from blood buffy coats. The receptors come from a human donor in good health. CDR3s include the opening cysteine and the closing phenylalanine or tryptophan. The order of the fields is J gene, V gene, CDR3 protein.

TRBJ1-1 | TRBV11-2 | CASSSRGADGVPRGAFF
TRBJ1-1 | TRBV18 | CASLRGTDTEAFF
TRBJ1-2 | TRBV7-9 | CASSLEDRAGYTF
TRBJ2-6 | TRBV5-1 | CASSAGGAKAGANVLTF
TRBJ2-7 | TRBV10-3 | CAISGQGSIYEQYF
TRBJ2-7 | TRBV5-1 | CASSLDPGGRGAYEQYF
TRBJ1-2 | TRBV19 | CASTNGGAGWYGYTF
TRBJ1-1 | TRBV18 | CASSTGESTEAFF
TRBJ1-5 | TRBV9 | CASSVGQGNQPQHF
TRBJ2-3 | TRBV13 | CASSVGLAGTDTQYF
TRBJ1-5 | TRBV2 | CASRGGSGGQPQHF
TRBJ1-5 | TRBV28 | CASSPPTGRNQPQHF
TRBJ2-7 | TRBV6-1 | CASSSRQGDSYEQYF
TRBJ2-5 | TRBV11-2 | CASSSFGQGETQYF
TRBJ2-7 | TRBV28 | CASSKTGVSSYEQYF
TRBJ1-1 | TRBV5-1 | CASSGQGTLHTEAFF
TRBJ2-3 | TRBV9 | CASRAAGPRSSQYF
TRBJ2-3 | TRBV5-6 | CASSRGQGPADTQYF
TRBJ2-7 | TRBV28 | CASNPGQSYEQYF
TRBJ2-3 | TRBV11-3 | CASSKRQGGTDTQYF
TRBJ2-2 | TRBV19 | CASSTEVVTGELFF
TRBJ2-5 | TRBV7-3 | CASSLSVAGKETQYF
TRBJ1-2 | TRBV11-3 | CASSLDTNGYTF
TRBJ1-2 | TRBV7-9 | CASSFYPGDPYGYTF
TRBJ1-2 | TRBV9 | CASSVRPDYGYTF
TRBJ2-5 | TRBV29-1 | CSAHEGQGFTETQYF
TRBJ2-3 | TRBV6-1 | CASSEMLIDTQYF
TRBJ2-6 | TRBV25-1 | CASSESRGLGANVLTF
TRBJ1-2 | TRBV12-5 | CASGLSQGPGYTF
TRBJ2-7 | TRBV5-1 | CASSSPVGAGSDEQYF
TRBJ1-2 | TRBV7-3 | CASSPTANYGYTF
TRBJ2-3 | TRBV2 | CASSERGRGDTQYF
TRBJ1-1 | TRBV28 | CASITGTAMNTEAFF
TRBJ2-3 | TRBV29-1 | CSVRQGGTDTQYF
TRBJ1-2 | TRBV29-1 | CSAVGVHGYTF
TRBJ2-1 | TRBV7-3 | CASSRGTSVNEQFF
TRBJ2-7 | TRBV30 | CAWSRVSYEQYF
TRBJ2-5 | TRBV18 | CASSRDSQETQYF